One sample yielded the 32 T cell receptor beta chains listed below, sequenced in a study of cytotoxic CD8 clonotypes in ibrutinib-treated CLL. The table came from immunoSEQ multiplex PCR; TCRdb's copy has only in-frame clones and leaves some out. The sample records 300,000 to 400,000 clones, over 55% being singletons. The specimen comprised PBMCs, sampled after 36 months of ibrutinib treatment. The receptor source for this set is a human donor with chronic lymphocytic leukemia.

The chain couples TRBV2 to TRBJ1-5, with D tentatively TRBD1 (6 bases). Trimming removed 8 bases at V and 5 bases at J, with 16 bases between. The germline gives CDR1 SNHLY, CDR2 FYNNEI. There are 14 residues in the CDR3. This CDR3 is CASRTGQIYQPQHF. In DNA, the CDR3 is TGTGCCAGCCGAACTGGACAGATATATCAGCCCCAGCATTTT.

This rearrangement joins TRBV6-5 to TRBJ1-2, with D maybe TRBD1 (6 bases). CDR1 MNHEY and CDR2 SVGAGI come from the germline V gene. The CDR3 spans 14 residues. V was cut by 0 bases and J by 4 bases, with 9 bases left in between. The CDR3 loop reads CASSYSVGGYGYTF. The CDR3, as DNA: TGTGCCAGCAGTTACTCGGTAGGGGGCTATGGCTACACCTTC.

This chain links TRBV11-2 with TRBJ2-7; the D call may be TRBD1 or TRBD2 (5 bases each). V was shortened by 5 bases and J by 10 bases, with 18 bases between the two germline ends. The V gene's germline CDR1 is SGHAT and CDR2 FQNNGV. The CDR3 loop spans 13 amino acids. The CDR3 reads CASSPGPTARQYF. The CDR3 DNA is TGTGCCAGCAGCCCGGGACCGACAGCTCGACAGTACTTC.

V gene TRBV6-4 combines with J gene TRBJ2-2; D is undetermined. There are 13 residues in the CDR3. Germline CDR1 reads MRHNA; CDR2 reads SNTAGT. V gave up 6 bases and J gave up 3 bases, with 8 bases separating them. The CDR3 DNA sequence: TGTGCCAGCAGCAGCGAACACACCGGGGAGCTGTTTTTT. As protein: CASSSEHTGELFF.

This sequence joins TRBV28 and TRBJ2-7, with TRBD2 matching over 9 bases. This CDR3 is built from 18 residues. Germline V gene lookup returns CDR1 MDHEN and CDR2 SYDVKM. With V trimmed by 6 bases and J by 3 bases, 18 bases remained unmatched. CDR3 amino acids: CASRPASGRPGPDYEQYF. CDR3 DNA: TGTGCCAGCAGGCCTGCCAGCGGGAGGCCTGGCCCAGACTACGAGCAGTACTTC.

This chain connects TRBV9 to TRBJ2-2; 7 positions match TRBD2. In germline, CDR1 is SGDLS, CDR2 YYNGEE. The junction had 10 bases not matched to a gene; V was cut back by 4 bases and J by 4 bases. The CDR3 runs to 16 residues. Here the CDR3 DNA reads TGTGCCAGCAGCCCAAAAAGCGGGGCCATCACCGGGGAGCTGTTTTTT. This codes for CASSPKSGAITGELFF. Supplemented by reference TRBV9 and TRBJ2-2, the full variable domain reads DSGVTQTPKHLITATGQRVTLRCSPRSGDLSVYWYQQSLDQGLQFLIQYYNGEERAKGNILERFSAQQFPDLHSELNLSSLELGDSALYFCASSPKSGAITGELFFGEGSRLTVL.

In this sample, this clone turned up a few times. The rearrangement links TRBV6-6 to TRBJ2-2, with 8 nucleotides matching TRBD2. From germline, CDR1 is MNHNY and CDR2 SVGAGI (reference sequence). J was trimmed by 3 bases and V by 7 bases; bases with no gene match: 7. The CDR3 has 15 residues. The CDR3 sequence: CASKTTSAYTGELFF. The CDR3, as DNA: TGTGCCAGCAAAACGACTAGCGCCTACACCGGGGAGCTGTTTTTT.

The table lists this clone with a count of one. The chain recombines TRBV9 with TRBJ2-3, with D tentatively TRBD2 (6 bases). The CDR3 is 15 residues long. V was trimmed by 4 bases and J by 1 base, leaving 13 bases between them. The V gene's germline CDR1 is SGDLS and CDR2 YYNGEE. The CDR3 protein is CASSPQASGTDTQYF. The DNA of the CDR3 is TGTGCCAGCAGCCCCCAGGCTAGCGGCACAGATACGCAGTATTTT.

The table lists this clone with a few counts. The V and J genes are TRBV19 and TRBJ1-5; possible D gene TRBD1, 6 bases. The length of the CDR3 is 16 residues. Germline CDR1 reads LNHDA; CDR2 reads SQIVND (reference sequence). Deletions cut 3 bases from V and 6 bases from J, with 18 bases between. The CDR3: CASSIRGVPGSQPQHF. The DNA of the CDR3 is TGTGCCAGTAGTATCAGGGGCGTCCCAGGGTCTCAGCCCCAGCATTTT.

A single count supports this clone. At one end, the junction sequence differs from germline, possibly due to a read error. The chain uses TRBV7-9 and TRBJ2-1; 13 nucleotides agree with TRBD2. Germline assignment: CDR1 SEHNR and CDR2 FQNEAQ (reference sequence). CDR3 length equals 16 residues. The CDR3 DNA reads as TGTGCCAGCAGCCCCTCACTAGCGGGGGGGGGTAATAGACTGATCTTC. The encoded protein is CASSPSLAGGGNRLIF. Based on the CDR3 plus reference TRBV7-9 and TRBJ2-1, the full variable domain is DTGVSQNPRHKITKRGQNVTFRCDPISEHNRLYWYRQTLGQGPEFLTYFQNEAQLEKSRLLSDRFSAERPKGSFSTLEIQRTEQGDSAMYLCASSPSLAGGGNRLIFGPGTRLTVL.

The chain uses TRBV5-1 and TRBJ2-7; tentative D call: TRBD2 (6 bases). V lost 4 bases to trimming and J lost 0 bases, with 17 bases between them. The CDR3 sequence is 16 residues long. Germline V gene sequence: CDR1 SGHRS, CDR2 YFSETQ. CDR3 loop: CASSRIGTQFSYEQYF. CDR3 nucleotides: TGCGCCAGCAGCAGGATAGGGACTCAATTCTCCTACGAGCAGTACTTC.

This clone was recorded a few times. Other DNA sequences in this sample translate to the same CDR3. V gene TRBV20-1 combines with J gene TRBJ2-7; D is unresolved. V was trimmed by 6 bases and J by 4 bases, leaving 7 bases between them. The CDR3 has 10 amino acids. CDR1 is DFQATT, CDR2 SNEGSKA, per germline (reference sequence). The CDR3 loop is CSASQYEQYF. The CDR3 DNA reads as TGCAGTGCCTCCCAGTACGAGCAGTACTTC.

The rearrangement joins TRBV27 to TRBJ2-2, with 8 bases aligning to TRBD1. V dropped 6 bases and J dropped 7; count of bases not matched to a gene: 13. CDR1 is MNHEY, CDR2 SMNVEV, per germline (reference sequence). This CDR3 is 16 amino acids long. For the CDR3, the DNA is TGTGCCAGCAGCCAATCAGGGACAGGAAAGGGCGGGGAGCTGTTTTTT. Translation gives CASSQSGTGKGGELFF.

This rearrangement joins TRBV29-1 to TRBJ1-2; D is unclear. The V end lost 0 bases, the J end lost 7 bases, and 12 bases lay between the germline ends. The V gene's germline CDR1 is SQVTM and CDR2 ANQGSEA. CDR3 length equals 13 residues. CDR3: CSVEDPSRGGYTF. The CDR3 coding sequence is TGCAGCGTTGAAGATCCCTCTCGGGGTGGCTACACCTTC. The variable domain in full, completed from reference TRBV29-1 and TRBJ1-2, reads SAVISQKPSRDICQRGTSLTIQCQVDSQVTMMFWYRQQPGQSLTLIATANQGSEATYESGFVIDKFPISRPNLTFSTLTVSNMSPEDSSIYLCSVEDPSRGGYTFGSGTRLTVV.

The chain uses TRBV15 and TRBJ2-1; D ambiguous. Trimming cost V 6 bases and J 9 bases, with 15 bases left between them. From germline, CDR1 is LNHNV and CDR2 YYDKDF (reference sequence). The CDR3 covers 13 residues. CDR3 sequence reads: CATRPTGVGEQFF. The CDR3 bases are TGTGCCACCAGACCCACTGGGGTTGGTGAGCAGTTCTTC.

The rearrangement joins TRBV27 to TRBJ2-2, with D perhaps matching TRBD2 (5 bases). The ends were cut back, 6 bases at V and 4 bases at J, with 21 bases in the middle. Germline CDR1 reads MNHEY; CDR2 reads SMNVEV (reference sequence). The length of the CDR3 is 17 residues. CDR3 residues: CASSRRTTSYITGELFF. The CDR3 nucleotides read TGTGCCAGCAGCCGGCGAACAACTAGTTATATCACCGGGGAGCTGTTTTTT.

This sequence joins TRBV27 and TRBJ2-2, with 7 bases fitting TRBD1. This CDR3 contains 16 residues. Germline CDR1 is MNHEY and CDR2 is SMNVEV (reference sequence). Germline trimming cut 7 bases from V and 4 bases from J; bases unmatched to any gene: 12. CDR3 nucleotides: TGTGCCAGCACCCAATCCGGGACAGTCAGCACCGGGGAGCTGTTTTTT. Encoded protein: CASTQSGTVSTGELFF.

The chain links TRBV25-1 to TRBJ2-7; 8 bases fit TRBD1. Per germline, CDR1 MGHDK and CDR2 SYGVNS. V lost 9 bases, J lost 3 bases, and 10 bases stayed unmatched. This CDR3 is 14 amino acids long. The CDR3 DNA follows: TGTGCCAGTTGCAAAGCAGGGGGCAGCTACGAGCAGTACTTC. It codes for CASCKAGGSYEQYF.

Here the CDR3 reads CASSVDGGGNQPQHF. The DNA for the CDR3 is TGTGCCAGCAGCGTAGACGGGGGCGGCAATCAGCCCCAGCATTTT. The chain uses TRBV9 and TRBJ1-5, with TRBD1 as a possible D gene (6 bases). Germline lookup yields CDR1 SGDLS and CDR2 YYNGEE. The CDR3 is 15 amino acids. V lost 0 bases to trimming and J lost 2 bases, with 9 bases between them.

This clone was seen a handful of times. The gene calls are TRBV11-2 and TRBJ2-7; D is ambiguous. The CDR3 contains 12 residues. Deletions cut 1 base from V and 6 bases from J, with 7 bases between. Germline V gene sequence: CDR1 SGHAT, CDR2 FQNNGV. CDR3 amino acids: CASSLVSGEQYF. Here the CDR3 DNA reads TGTGCCAGCAGCTTAGTGTCCGGCGAGCAGTACTTC.

The gene calls are TRBV18 and TRBJ1-1, with a possible D match to TRBD1 (6 bases). The CDR3 is 13 residues long. V was pared by 3 bases and J by 4 bases, with 9 bases between. The germline V gene encodes CDR1 KGHSH and CDR2 LQKENI. The CDR3: CASSPGQITEAFF. The CDR3 region has the DNA TGTGCCAGCTCACCGGGACAAATCACTGAAGCTTTCTTT.

This clone has ten or more counts. The J gene is TRBJ2-2, the V gene TRBV4-1; weak D call: TRBD1 (5 bases). This CDR3 spans 15 amino acids. Per the germline V gene, CDR1 is MGHRA and CDR2 is YSYEKL. V was shortened by 1 base and J by 5 bases, with 11 bases between the two germline ends. This chain's CDR3 is CASSQAPGKTGELFF. The CDR3 DNA reads as TGCGCCAGCAGCCAAGCCCCAGGGAAGACCGGGGAGCTGTTTTTT.

The gene calls are TRBV5-1 and TRBJ2-7, with D perhaps matching TRBD1 or TRBD2 (6 bases each). The germline V gene has CDR1 SGHRS and CDR2 YFSETQ. The CDR3 is 15 amino acids. V was shortened by 7 bases and J by 6 bases, with 23 bases between the two germline ends. The CDR3 sequence is CASAPRGGLEGEQYF. In DNA form, the CDR3 reads TGCGCCAGCGCCCCCCGAGGGGGGCTGGAGGGCGAGCAGTACTTC.

The chain employs TRBV20-1 and TRBJ2-7; D is ambiguous. Germline V CDR1 and CDR2: DFQATT, SNEGSKA (reference sequence). V dropped 3 bases and J dropped 3 bases, with 6 bases sitting between them. There are 11 residues in the CDR3. CDR3 coding DNA: TGCAGTGCTAGGGAAAGCTACGAGCAGTACTTC. Translated, it gives CSARESYEQYF.

The V call is TRBV9, the J call TRBJ1-2; D call uncertain. CDR3 length: 14 amino acids. Trimming took off 4 bases at V and 4 bases at J, with 14 bases between the two ends. Germline V CDR1 and CDR2: SGDLS, YYNGEE. CDR3 loop: CASSPTLPSYGYTF. In DNA, the CDR3 is TGTGCCAGCAGCCCGACCTTGCCCTCCTATGGCTACACCTTC.

This chain uses TRBV7-7 with TRBJ2-1; TRBD2 matches at 8 bases. The CDR3 spans 15 residues. J was trimmed by 5 bases and V by 1 base; bases with no gene match: 4. Germline V gene data show CDR1 as SSHAT and CDR2 as FNYEAQ (reference sequence). CDR3: CASSLVPTSDNEQFF. The DNA of the CDR3 is TGTGCCAGCAGCTTAGTCCCGACTAGCGACAATGAGCAGTTCTTC.

This clone has more than one count but fewer than ten. Its ends do not fully match the called genes, so a read error is possible. This chain joins TRBV12-5 and TRBJ1-4, with D unresolved. Germline CDR1 reads LGHNT; CDR2 reads FRNRAP. This CDR3 comprises 11 residues. The CDR3, as DNA: TGTGCTAGTGGTTCGGGATACGGGCGGGTTTTT. Protein sequence: CASGSGYGRVF.

This chain connects TRBV5-1 to TRBJ2-7; D assignment may be TRBD1 or TRBD2 (5 bases each). CDR1 is SGHRS, CDR2 YFSETQ, per germline. The CDR3 covers 14 residues. V was pared by 0 bases and J by 4 bases, with 11 bases between. CDR3 amino acids: CASSLARGLYEQYF. The CDR3 DNA reads as TGCGCCAGCAGCTTGGCCCGGGGCCTTTACGAGCAGTACTTC.

The chain joins TRBV19 to TRBJ2-3; tentatively, D is TRBD2 (6 bases). This CDR3 has 15 amino acids. Trimming took 6 bases from V and 2 from J, leaving 15 bases between them. In germline, CDR1 is LNHDA, CDR2 SQIVND (reference sequence). The CDR3 loop is CASRAQSGLTDTQYF. CDR3 nucleotide sequence: TGTGCCAGTAGAGCCCAGTCGGGACTCACAGATACGCAGTATTTT.

The chain carries TRBV9 and TRBJ1-5, with D possibly matching TRBD1 (6 bases). Germline loops: CDR1 SGDLS, CDR2 YYNGEE. This CDR3 is 17 amino acids long. Trimming took off 3 bases at V and 3 bases at J, with 19 bases between the two ends. CDR3 DNA sequence: TGTGCCAGCAGCGCTAGGAGGGAGAGGGGGGCCAATCAGCCCCAGCATTTT. Amino acids: CASSARRERGANQPQHF.

The V and J genes are TRBV7-2 and TRBJ2-5; D uncertain. There are 10 residues in the CDR3. V gave up 8 bases and J gave up 5 bases, with 6 bases separating them. Germline assignment: CDR1 SGHTA and CDR2 FQGNSA. Here the CDR3 reads CASGRETQYF. CDR3 DNA sequence: TGTGCCAGCGGCCGGGAGACCCAGTACTTC.

The chain joins TRBV28 to TRBJ1-2, with D perhaps matching TRBD1 (6 bases). Germline CDR1 and CDR2: MDHEN and SYDVKM. Trimming removed 5 bases at V and 9 bases at J, with 16 bases between. The CDR3 is 13 amino acids. The CDR3 reads CASSPHRAPSYTF. The CDR3, as DNA: TGTGCCAGCAGTCCACACAGGGCGCCGAGCTACACCTTC.